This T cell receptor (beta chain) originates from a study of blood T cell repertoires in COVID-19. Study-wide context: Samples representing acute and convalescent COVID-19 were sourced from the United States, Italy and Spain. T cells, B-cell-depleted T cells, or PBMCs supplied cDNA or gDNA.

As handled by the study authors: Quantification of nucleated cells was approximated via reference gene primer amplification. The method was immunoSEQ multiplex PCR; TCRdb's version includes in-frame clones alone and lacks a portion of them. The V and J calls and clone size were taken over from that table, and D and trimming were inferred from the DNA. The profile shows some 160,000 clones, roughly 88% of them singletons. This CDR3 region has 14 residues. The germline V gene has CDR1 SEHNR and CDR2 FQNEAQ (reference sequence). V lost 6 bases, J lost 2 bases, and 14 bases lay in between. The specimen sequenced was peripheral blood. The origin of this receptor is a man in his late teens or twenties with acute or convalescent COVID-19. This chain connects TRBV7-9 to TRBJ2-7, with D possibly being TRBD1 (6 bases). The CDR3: CASSSRQETYEQYF. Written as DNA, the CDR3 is TGTGCCAGCAGTTCGAGACAGGAAACCTACGAGCAGTACTTC.